These 25 T cell receptor beta chains share one sample of origin, sequenced in a study of graft-versus-host responses after intestinal transplantation. Only in-frame clones appear in the TCRdb table, and some are missing; sequencing was by immunoSEQ multiplex PCR. The repertoire consists of about 110,000 clones, with around 93% occurring once and the leading ten covering roughly 0.5%. The antigens of these receptors remain unknown. The sample consisted of unstimulated CD8+ T cells sorted from spleen or lymph node cells, taken before intestinal transplant. Receptor source: a human donor who received an intestinal transplant.

The chain has TRBV5-1 and TRBJ2-7, with D perhaps matching TRBD1 or TRBD2 (6 bases each). Trimming took off 0 bases at V and 6 bases at J, with 13 bases between the two ends. CDR1 and CDR2 from the germline V gene are SGHRS and YFSETQ. The CDR3 has 14 amino acids. The CDR3 nucleotides read TGCGCCAGCAGCTTGGAGGCCAGGGGAGGCGAGCAGTACTTC. Amino acids: CASSLEARGGEQYF. Full variable domain (remainder filled in from reference TRBV5-1 and TRBJ2-7): KAGVTQTPRYLIKTRGQQVTLSCSPISGHRSVSWYQQTPGQGLQFLFEYFSETQRNKGNFPGRFSGRQFSNSRSEMNVSTLELGDSALYLCASSLEARGGEQYFGPGTRLTVT.

The chain links TRBV27 to TRBJ2-6; 9 bases agree with TRBD1. There are 15 residues in the CDR3. Germline V gives CDR1 MNHEY, CDR2 SMNVEV (reference sequence). The trim removed 6 bases at V and 2 bases at J, leaving 2 bases unmatched. For the CDR3, the DNA is TGTGCCAGCAGCCGGACAGGGGCTGGGGCCAACGTCCTGACTTTC. Residues: CASSRTGAGANVLTF.

This clone was recorded once. CDR3 nucleotides: TGTGCCAGTAGTATTTACGGAACCTACAATGAGCAGTTCTTC. Residues: CASSIYGTYNEQFF. The gene calls are TRBV19 and TRBJ2-1; D is unresolved. The germline V gene encodes CDR1 LNHDA and CDR2 SQIVND (reference sequence). V lost 3 bases and J lost 2, with 8 bases in between. There are 14 residues in the CDR3. Looking up the rest from reference TRBV19 and TRBJ2-1 gives the full variable domain: DGGITQSPKYLFRKEGQNVTLSCEQNLNHDAMYWYRQDPGQGLRLIYYSQIVNDFQKGDIAEGYSVSREKKESFPLTVTSAQKNPTAFYLCASSIYGTYNEQFFGPGTRLTVL.

The rearrangement joins TRBV9 to TRBJ2-7; D unclear. Between the trimmed V and J ends, which lost 0 bases and 5 bases, there was a span of 12 bases. Germline V gene sequence: CDR1 SGDLS, CDR2 YYNGEE. The CDR3 spans 14 residues. The CDR3 loop reads CASSVEGYRNEQYF. The CDR3 nucleotides are TGTGCCAGCAGCGTAGAAGGTTACAGAAACGAGCAGTACTTC.

The V gene is TRBV27, the J gene TRBJ2-7; 9 bases fit TRBD2. Unmatched junction bases numbered 13, after V lost 4 bases and J lost 3 bases. Germline CDR1 reads MNHEY; CDR2 reads SMNVEV (reference sequence). The CDR3 consists of 17 residues. CDR3 sequence: CASSYLWGGSGSYEQYF. Written as DNA, the CDR3 is TGTGCCAGCAGTTATTTATGGGGCGGTAGCGGGAGCTACGAGCAGTACTTC.

V gene TRBV12-5 combines with J gene TRBJ2-5; D uncertain. Germline V CDR1 and CDR2: LGHNT, FRNRAP. Trimming pared 4 bases from V and 5 bases from J, leaving 11 bases between. This CDR3 spans 13 amino acids. CDR3 protein: CASGSQPGETQYF. In DNA, the CDR3 is TGTGCTAGTGGTTCCCAGCCCGGGGAGACCCAGTACTTC.

This CDR3 is CASSQTSSWANVLTF. The CDR3 nucleotides read TGTGCCAGCAGCCAAACCTCATCGTGGGCCAACGTCCTGACTTTC. The chain recombines TRBV14 with TRBJ2-6; D unresolved. Germline CDR1 SGHDN, CDR2 FVKESK. V lost 2 bases, J lost 5 bases, and 10 bases lay in between. The CDR3 is 15 residues long.

This chain connects TRBV11-2 to TRBJ2-2; 7 nucleotides match TRBD1. The CDR3 sequence is 17 residues long. Germline CDR1 SGHAT, CDR2 FQNNGV. With V trimmed by 5 bases and J by 3 bases, 12 bases remained unmatched. CDR3 protein: CASSTRFDREYTGELFF. The CDR3 coding sequence is TGTGCCAGCAGCACCCGGTTCGACAGGGAGTACACCGGGGAGCTGTTTTTT.

The chain employs TRBV5-4 and TRBJ2-1, with D possibly matching TRBD2 (5 bases). The germline V and J ends were trimmed by 4 bases and 6 bases, with 5 bases remaining between them. CDR3 length: 11 amino acids. Germline V gene lookup returns CDR1 SGHNT and CDR2 YYREEE (reference sequence). CDR3 region: CASSEGNEQFF. CDR3 nucleotide sequence: TGTGCCAGCAGCGAGGGCAATGAGCAGTTCTTC.

The chain has TRBV6-1 and TRBJ2-1; TRBD2 matches 8 bases. The CDR3 is made up of 13 amino acids. The trim removed 3 bases at V and 7 bases at J, leaving 2 bases unmatched. CDR1 MNHNS and CDR2 SASEGT come from the germline V gene. CDR3 sequence: CASSEAGGNEQFF. DNA for the CDR3: TGTGCCAGCAGTGAGGCGGGAGGAAATGAGCAGTTCTTC.

The rearrangement joins TRBV9 to TRBJ2-6; 7 bases align to TRBD1. Germline lookup yields CDR1 SGDLS and CDR2 YYNGEE. The CDR3 loop spans 18 amino acids. Trimming cost V 5 bases and J 2 bases; bases outside gene matches: 13. The DNA of the CDR3 is TGTGCCAGCAGTGCGCCTCGAGACAGGGACGCTGGGGCCAACGTCCTGACTTTC. Its translation: CASSAPRDRDAGANVLTF.

The chain couples TRBV5-1 to TRBJ2-1; 7 positions agree with TRBD2. The CDR3 totals 16 residues. The germline gives CDR1 SGHRS, CDR2 YFSETQ. J was trimmed by 4 bases and V by 1 base; bases with no gene match: 8. CDR3 protein: CASSLLGGGIYNEQFF. The CDR3 nucleotides read TGCGCCAGCAGCTTGTTGGGGGGAGGGATTTACAATGAGCAGTTCTTC.

The gene calls are TRBV5-4 and TRBJ1-1; D is uncertain. Germline lookup yields CDR1 SGHNT and CDR2 YYREEE (reference sequence). This CDR3 is 14 amino acids long. Trimming removed 0 bases from V and 1 base from J, with 7 bases in between. Here the CDR3 reads CASSLGAGNTEAFF. CDR3 DNA: TGTGCCAGCAGCTTGGGGGCAGGGAACACTGAAGCTTTCTTT.

This chain uses TRBV5-6 with TRBJ1-1; D is undetermined. Per germline, CDR1 SGHDT and CDR2 YYEEEE. V lost 2 bases to trimming and J lost 2 bases, with 16 bases between them. CDR3 length: 16 residues. In DNA, the CDR3 is TGTGCCAGCAGCTTTGGCGTCCTGGTGGGAAACACTGAAGCTTTCTTT. As protein: CASSFGVLVGNTEAFF.

Remarks on this clone: At one end, the junction sequence differs from germline, possibly due to a read error. The chain carries TRBV7-7 and TRBJ2-2, with 7 bases that match TRBD2. The germline gives CDR1 SSHAT, CDR2 FNYEAQ (reference sequence). CDR3 length: 17 amino acids. CDR3 sequence: CASSTQGEGRGTGELFF. CDR3 coding DNA: TGTGCTAGCAGCACCCAAGGGGAGGGGCGGGGCACCGGGGAGCTGTTTTTT.

The gene calls are TRBV14 and TRBJ2-7; 7 bases fit TRBD2. Per the germline V gene, CDR1 is SGHDN and CDR2 is FVKESK. CDR3 length: 13 residues. Trimming at V came to 4 bases and at J to 5 bases, leaving 5 bases not matched to a gene. CDR3 residues: CASSLGGFNEQYF. The CDR3 bases are TGTGCCAGCAGCCTCGGGGGGTTCAACGAGCAGTACTTC.

The chain couples TRBV28 to TRBJ2-1; TRBD1 is a possible D gene (5 bases). CDR1 is MDHEN, CDR2 SYDVKM, per germline. This CDR3 contains 16 residues. The V end was cut by 6 bases, the J end by 1 base, with 16 bases between. CDR3 loop: CASSFDWGGSYNEQFF. DNA for the CDR3: TGTGCCAGCAGCTTCGACTGGGGCGGATCCTACAATGAGCAGTTCTTC.

This chain uses TRBV5-4 with TRBJ2-7; D gene unclear. CDR1 is SGHNT, CDR2 YYREEE, per germline (reference sequence). The CDR3 sequence is 16 residues long. V lost 4 bases and J 3 bases, leaving 20 bases between the germline ends. CDR3 nucleotide sequence: TGTGCCAGCAGCCGCCTCCTAGGAGAAAAGCGCTACGAGCAGTACTTC. It is translated as CASSRLLGEKRYEQYF.

J is TRBJ2-1 and V is TRBV19; 9 bases line up with TRBD2. This CDR3 has 12 residues. Germline assignment: CDR1 LNHDA and CDR2 SQIVND (reference sequence). The V and J ends lost 5 bases and 9 bases, in that order; junction bases with no gene match: 2. The CDR3, as DNA: TGTGCCAGTAGTCCAGCGGGGGGTGAGCAGTTCTTC. Its protein is CASSPAGGEQFF.

This clone showed up just once. The rearrangement joins TRBV11-2 to TRBJ2-5; D possibly corresponds to TRBD1 (5 bases). The V gene's germline CDR1 is SGHAT and CDR2 FQNNGV. The CDR3 covers 15 residues. Between the trimmed V and J ends, which lost 5 bases and 0 bases, there was a span of 13 bases. The DNA of the CDR3 is TGTGCCAGCAGCCCCAGGGTAGCTAACCAAGAGACCCAGTACTTC. Its protein product is CASSPRVANQETQYF.

The chain uses TRBV11-2 and TRBJ2-2; no definite D call. V was shortened by 5 bases and J by 5 bases, with 0 bases between the two germline ends. This CDR3 has 10 amino acids. Germline lookup yields CDR1 SGHAT and CDR2 FQNNGV. CDR3 nucleotide sequence: TGTGCCAGCAGCACCGGGGAGCTGTTTTTT. It codes for CASSTGELFF. The whole variable domain, filled in from reference TRBV11-2 and TRBJ2-2, reads EAGVAQSPRYKIIEKRQSVAFWCNPISGHATLYWYQQILGQGPKLLIQFQNNGVVDDSQLPKDRFSAERLKGVDSTLKIQPAKLEDSAVYLCASSTGELFFGEGSRLTVL.

The chain couples TRBV27 to TRBJ2-1; D may be TRBD1 or TRBD2 (6 bases each). This CDR3 comprises 15 residues. Germline lookup yields CDR1 MNHEY and CDR2 SMNVEV (reference sequence). Trimming took off 1 base at V and 3 bases at J, with 10 bases between the two ends. The CDR3 sequence is CASSLLGGYYNEQFF. The CDR3 DNA sequence: TGTGCCAGCAGTTTATTGGGGGGCTACTACAATGAGCAGTTCTTC.

The CDR3 sequence: CARSLGGPIVREAFF. Here the CDR3 DNA reads TGTGCCAGAAGCCTCGGGGGACCAATCGTCAGAGAAGCTTTCTTT. The J gene is TRBJ1-1, the V gene TRBV5-3; D possibly corresponds to TRBD1 (5 bases). TRBV5-3 has ORF status, its function being uncertain. The ends were cut back, 4 bases at V and 8 bases at J, with 21 bases in the middle. The CDR3 contains 15 residues.

The V and J genes are TRBV7-6 and TRBJ1-2, with unresolved D. There are 15 residues in the CDR3. The germline gives CDR1 SGHVS, CDR2 FNYEAQ. Trimming shortened V by 1 base and J by 2 bases, and 11 bases separated the two germline ends. This chain's CDR3 is CASSLETEGNYGYTF. CDR3 bases: TGTGCCAGCAGCTTAGAGACGGAAGGGAACTATGGCTACACCTTC.

This clone showed up just a few times. The chain couples TRBV6-4 to TRBJ1-2; D ambiguous. V was pared by 6 bases and J by 11 bases, with 16 bases between. CDR1 and CDR2 from the germline V gene are MRHNA and SNTAGT. This CDR3 contains 12 residues. Here the CDR3 reads CASRADEGGYTF. DNA of the CDR3: TGTGCCAGCAGGGCAGATGAGGGAGGTTACACCTTC.